Detailed here is one T cell receptor beta chain. Its target is unknown. The data were taken from a study of T cell responses to AZD1222 COVID-19 vaccine. Profiled with immunoSEQ multiplex PCR; TCRdb holds only in-frame clones, not every one. The sample records fewer than 120,000 clones, about 90% being singletons. Study-level findings and limits: Donors in the cohort were predominantly white British and more often female, and clonal diversity was possibly underestimated. Across spike, vaccine-associated CD4 TCRs were found, dominant at 160-218 and 743-854. Elevations in Spike-specific TCR breadth and depth followed administration of two AZD1222 doses.

Per germline, CDR1 SGDLS and CDR2 YYNGEE. CDR3 length: 15 residues. The V segment lost 3 bases and the J segment 6 bases; nucleotides outside the gene matches: 8. Here the sequenced sample was peripheral blood, taken on day 0 of AZD1222 vaccination. The sequence was obtained from an adult in good health. The chain is built from TRBV9 and TRBJ1-4, with TRBD1 identical over 7 bases. The CDR3, as DNA: TGTGCCAGCAGCGGAGGGGACAGACGGGATGAAAAACTGTTTTTT. Its translation is CASSGGDRRDEKLFF. The variable domain in full, completed from reference TRBV9 and TRBJ1-4, reads DSGVTQTPKHLITATGQRVTLRCSPRSGDLSVYWYQQSLDQGLQFLIQYYNGEERAKGNILERFSAQQFPDLHSELNLSSLELGDSALYFCASSGGDRRDEKLFFGSGTQLSVL.